This is a list of T cell receptor beta chains from one sample in a study of blood T cell repertoires in COVID-19. Generated by immunoSEQ multiplex PCR, the TCRdb table keeps only in-frame clones and is missing some. The table lists under 300,000 clones, 70% to 85% of them singletons. Sample: peripheral blood. Receptor source: a human donor with COVID-19, enrolled during active disease. The donor label of this sample is uncertain. CDR3s include the opening cysteine and the closing phenylalanine or tryptophan. Each record gives: J gene, V gene, clone size, D gene, CDR3 DNA, CDR3 protein. The D gene is left open where the match is weak. Clone size, where shown, is once, few, many, or a class for clones that have expanded.

j_call: TRBJ1-3; v_call: TRBV28; clone_size: -; d_call: -; cdr3_nt: TGTGCCAGCAGTTCCTCGACAGGCCGCTCTGGAAACACCATATATTTT; cdr3_aa: CASSSSTGRSGNTIYF
j_call: TRBJ2-1; v_call: TRBV28; clone_size: -; d_call: TRBD1; cdr3_nt: TGTGCCAGCAGTTTATCAAGGGGGCAAGAAGGGCTCTCCTACAATGAGCAGTTCTTC; cdr3_aa: CASSLSRGQEGLSYNEQFF
j_call: TRBJ2-1; v_call: TRBV3-1/TRBV3-2; clone_size: -; d_call: -; cdr3_nt: TGTGCCAGCAGCGCCCTCCGGAGCTCCTACAATGAGCAGTTCTTC; cdr3_aa: CASSALRSSYNEQFF
j_call: TRBJ1-1; v_call: TRBV2; clone_size: -; d_call: TRBD1; cdr3_nt: TGTGCCAGCAGAAAAGACAGGGACACTGAAGCTTTCTTT; cdr3_aa: CASRKDRDTEAFF
j_call: TRBJ2-5; v_call: TRBV6-4; clone_size: -; d_call: TRBD1; cdr3_nt: TGTGCCAGCAGTGACTCCGACAGGGGAACGGAAGAGACCCAGTACTTC; cdr3_aa: CASSDSDRGTEETQYF
j_call: TRBJ2-7; v_call: TRBV5-1; clone_size: -; d_call: -; cdr3_nt: TGCGCCAGCAGCTTGGATATGAGCGGTTATTCTCGGACCTACGAGCAGTACTTC; cdr3_aa: CASSLDMSGYSRTYEQYF
j_call: TRBJ2-7; v_call: TRBV24-1; clone_size: once; d_call: -; cdr3_nt: TGTGCCACCAGTGATCTCCCCCTCGCGGTGGCCTACGAGCAGTACTTC; cdr3_aa: CATSDLPLAVAYEQYF
j_call: TRBJ2-7; v_call: TRBV7-2; clone_size: -; d_call: -; cdr3_nt: TGTGCCAGCAGCTTTCAGGCAGGGAATGAGGAGCAGTACTTC; cdr3_aa: CASSFQAGNEEQYF
j_call: TRBJ1-5; v_call: TRBV7-2; clone_size: -; d_call: -; cdr3_nt: TGTGCCAGCAGCTTAGTCCAGGCAAGGGGGAGCAATCAGCCCCAGCATTTT; cdr3_aa: CASSLVQARGSNQPQHF
j_call: TRBJ2-1; v_call: TRBV20-1; clone_size: -; d_call: TRBD2; cdr3_nt: TGCAGTGCTAGCGTAGCGGGGGCCGCGGTCTTC; cdr3_aa: CSASVAGAAVF
j_call: TRBJ1-3; v_call: TRBV27; clone_size: -; d_call: TRBD1; cdr3_nt: TGTGCCAGCAGTGCTTACCGGGACAGCCAAGGCGGACTCTCTGGAAACACCATATATTTT; cdr3_aa: CASSAYRDSQGGLSGNTIYF
j_call: TRBJ2-1; v_call: TRBV6-6; clone_size: -; d_call: TRBD1; cdr3_nt: TGTGCCAGCAGTCCCCGACAGGGAAAAAACGGAGACCCCGCACAGGGTGAGCAGTTCTTC; cdr3_aa: CASSPRQGKNGDPAQGEQFF